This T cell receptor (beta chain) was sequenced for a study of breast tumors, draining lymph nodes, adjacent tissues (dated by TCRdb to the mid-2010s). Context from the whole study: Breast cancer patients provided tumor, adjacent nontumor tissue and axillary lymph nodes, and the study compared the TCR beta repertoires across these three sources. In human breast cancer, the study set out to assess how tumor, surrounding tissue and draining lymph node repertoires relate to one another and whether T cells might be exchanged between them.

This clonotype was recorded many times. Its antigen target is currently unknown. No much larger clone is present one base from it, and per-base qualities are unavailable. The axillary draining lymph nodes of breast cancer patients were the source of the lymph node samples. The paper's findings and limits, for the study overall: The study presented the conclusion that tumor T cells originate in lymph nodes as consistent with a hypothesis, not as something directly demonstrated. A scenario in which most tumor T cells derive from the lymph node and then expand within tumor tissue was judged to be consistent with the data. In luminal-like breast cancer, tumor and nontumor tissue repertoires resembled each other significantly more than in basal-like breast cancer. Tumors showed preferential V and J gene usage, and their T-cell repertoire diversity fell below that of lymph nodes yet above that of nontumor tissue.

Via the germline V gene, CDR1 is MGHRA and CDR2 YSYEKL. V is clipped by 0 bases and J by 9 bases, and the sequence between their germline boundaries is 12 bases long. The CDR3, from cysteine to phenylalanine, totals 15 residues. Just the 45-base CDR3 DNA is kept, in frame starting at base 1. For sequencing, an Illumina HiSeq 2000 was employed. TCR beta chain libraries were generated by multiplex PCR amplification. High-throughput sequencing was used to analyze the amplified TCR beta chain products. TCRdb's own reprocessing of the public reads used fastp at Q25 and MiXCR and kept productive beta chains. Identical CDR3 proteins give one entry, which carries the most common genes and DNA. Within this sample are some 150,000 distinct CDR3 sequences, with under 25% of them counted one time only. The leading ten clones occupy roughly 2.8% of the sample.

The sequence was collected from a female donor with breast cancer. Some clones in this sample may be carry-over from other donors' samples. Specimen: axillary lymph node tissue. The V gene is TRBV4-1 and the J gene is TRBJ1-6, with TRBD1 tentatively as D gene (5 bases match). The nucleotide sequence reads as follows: TGCGCCAGCAGCCAAGAGCTTCAGGGTACTTCACCCCTCCACTTT. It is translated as CASSQELQGTSPLHF.